The 14 T cell receptor beta chains below all came from one sample that was sequenced in a study of T cell repertoires in cytomegalovirus infection. Via MiXCR, TCRdb re-called the reads, giving one row per CDR3 protein. The table lists 150,000 to 200,000 distinct CDR3 sequences, about 21% of them singletons. Material for sequencing was PBMCs. These receptors were collected from a human donor in good health (CMV status not recorded). Some clones in this sample may be carry-over from other donors' samples.

This clonotype was seen ten or more times. The chain links TRBV4-3 to TRBJ2-7; possible D gene TRBD2, 5 bases. CDR1 LGHNA and CDR2 YSLEER come from the germline V gene. Trimming took off 2 bases at V and 7 bases at J, with 12 bases between the two ends. This CDR3 contains 13 residues. CDR3 in DNA: TGCGCCAGCAGCCAACGGACTTGGGGAGAGCAGTACTTC. Its protein product is CASSQRTWGEQYF.

This sequence joins TRBV28 and TRBJ1-2; 7 bases fit TRBD1. V lost 7 bases and J lost 5; bases outside the gene matches: 13. In germline, CDR1 is MDHEN, CDR2 SYDVKM. The CDR3 consists of 15 residues. CDR3 in DNA: TGTGCCAGCACCCGGACCATACAGGGGAAGTATGGCTACACCTTC. It yields the protein CASTRTIQGKYGYTF.

This clonotype appeared once. This sequence joins TRBV28 and TRBJ1-5; maybe TRBD1 (5 bases). Germline V gene lookup returns CDR1 MDHEN and CDR2 SYDVKM. The V end was cut by 0 bases, the J end by 2 bases, with 8 bases between. CDR3 length equals 15 residues. The CDR3 DNA reads TGTGCCAGCAGTTTATGGGGGCGTCGCAATCAGCCCCAGCATTTT. Residues: CASSLWGRRNQPQHF.

The CDR3, as DNA: TGTGCCAGCAGCCAAGGACAGGGGGAGGGCACTGAAGCTTTCTTT. The encoded protein is CASSQGQGEGTEAFF. V gene TRBV11-3 combines with J gene TRBJ1-1; 10 bases map to TRBD1. The V gene's germline CDR1 is SGHNT and CDR2 YENEEA. The CDR3 has 15 amino acids. With 5 bases clipped from V and 4 bases from J, the junction kept 7 bases outside the gene matches.

This clonotype was detected many times. The chain carries TRBV4-3 and TRBJ1-6, with 7 positions matching TRBD1. The CDR3 spans 15 residues. Germline V gives CDR1 LGHNA, CDR2 YSLEER. Trimming took 0 bases from V and 9 from J; bases not matched to a gene: 5. The CDR3: CASSQDRQGGSPLHF. CDR3 DNA: TGCGCCAGCAGCCAAGACCGACAGGGAGGTTCACCCCTCCACTTT.

This clonotype occurred a few times. The genes are TRBV4-1 and TRBJ2-1, with TRBD2 identical over 11 bases. Germline CDR1 reads MGHRA; CDR2 reads YSYEKL. After removal of 0 bases from V and 8 bases from J, the junction contained 24 bases not matched to a gene. The CDR3 consists of 22 residues. CDR3: CASSQEGDSGGASSFGEDEQFF. DNA for the CDR3: TGCGCCAGCAGCCAAGAAGGGGATAGCGGGGGGGCCTCGTCTTTCGGTGAGGATGAGCAGTTCTTC.

This clonotype was seen a handful of times. This sequence joins TRBV2 and TRBJ2-7, with D possibly being TRBD1 or TRBD2 (6 bases each). The length of the CDR3 is 12 residues. The V gene lost 8 bases and the J gene lost 7 bases, with 15 bases spanning the gap. The V gene's germline CDR1 is SNHLY and CDR2 FYNNEI. Here the CDR3 reads CASLGGAKEQYF. The CDR3 DNA reads as TGTGCCAGCCTGGGGGGCGCTAAGGAGCAGTACTTC.

This clonotype was counted only a few times. The chain uses TRBV30 and TRBJ2-7; 11 nucleotides agree with TRBD2. V lost 1 base, J lost 6 bases, and 8 bases stayed unmatched. From germline, CDR1 is GTSNPN and CDR2 SVGIG (reference sequence). The CDR3 extends over 15 amino acids. The CDR3 spells CAWSGVSGRASEQYF. In DNA form, the CDR3 reads TGTGCCTGGAGTGGGGTTAGCGGGAGGGCGTCCGAGCAGTACTTC.

This clonotype came up a few times. This chain links TRBV28 with TRBJ1-1, with TRBD1 matching over 11 bases. The CDR3 has 14 residues. J gave up 3 bases and V 7 bases, and 4 bases lay outside the gene matches. CDR1 is MDHEN and CDR2 is SYDVKM in the germline V gene. The CDR3 sequence: CASNPDRGHTEAFF. The CDR3 bases are TGTGCCAGCAACCCGGACAGGGGGCACACTGAAGCTTTCTTT.

Only a few counts were recorded for this clonotype. This chain connects TRBV7-3 to TRBJ2-1, with a possible D match to TRBD2 (6 bases). The germline gives CDR1 SGHTA, CDR2 FQGTGA. The CDR3 has 14 amino acids. The ends were cut back, 2 bases at V and 5 bases at J, with 10 bases in the middle. In DNA form, the CDR3 reads TGTGCCAGCAGCTTAGGGGGGATCGACAATGAGCAGTTCTTC. This gives the protein CASSLGGIDNEQFF.

The chain recombines TRBV25-1 with TRBJ1-4; D is unresolved. Trimming removed 2 bases from V and 2 bases from J, with 6 bases in between. Germline V gives CDR1 MGHDK, CDR2 SYGVNS. The CDR3 sequence is 14 residues long. This CDR3 reads CASSERLTNEKLFF. The CDR3 region has the DNA TGTGCCAGCAGTGAACGGCTCACTAATGAAAAACTGTTTTTT.

In this sample, this clonotype turned up many times. V gene TRBV19 combines with J gene TRBJ1-1; D possibly corresponds to TRBD1 (5 bases). Trimming pared 4 bases from V and 1 base from J, leaving 10 bases between. Germline-derived CDR1 and CDR2 are LNHDA and SQIVND (reference sequence). The CDR3 has 14 amino acids. Here the CDR3 reads CASSSGTANTEAFF. The CDR3 bases are TGTGCCAGTAGTAGTGGGACGGCGAACACTGAAGCTTTCTTT.

This clonotype appeared many times. The chain recombines TRBV19 with TRBJ2-7, with D possibly matching TRBD2 (5 bases). The CDR3 sequence is 15 residues long. Germline values: CDR1 LNHDA, CDR2 SQIVND (reference sequence). Trimming removed 3 bases from V and 3 bases from J, with 15 bases in between. Here the CDR3 DNA reads TGTGCCAGTAGTATCAGGCCAGGTGGAGGCTACGAGCAGTACTTC. Its translation is CASSIRPGGGYEQYF.

This clonotype was counted a few times. The V and J genes are TRBV7-8 and TRBJ1-1, with D perhaps matching TRBD1 (6 bases). V was trimmed by 6 bases and J by 7 bases, leaving 15 bases between them. Germline assignment: CDR1 SGHVS and CDR2 FQNEAQ. This CDR3 region has 13 residues. Written as DNA, the CDR3 is TGTGCCAGCAGTCGTTCAGGGGTTTATGAAGCTTTCTTT. This codes for CASSRSGVYEAFF.